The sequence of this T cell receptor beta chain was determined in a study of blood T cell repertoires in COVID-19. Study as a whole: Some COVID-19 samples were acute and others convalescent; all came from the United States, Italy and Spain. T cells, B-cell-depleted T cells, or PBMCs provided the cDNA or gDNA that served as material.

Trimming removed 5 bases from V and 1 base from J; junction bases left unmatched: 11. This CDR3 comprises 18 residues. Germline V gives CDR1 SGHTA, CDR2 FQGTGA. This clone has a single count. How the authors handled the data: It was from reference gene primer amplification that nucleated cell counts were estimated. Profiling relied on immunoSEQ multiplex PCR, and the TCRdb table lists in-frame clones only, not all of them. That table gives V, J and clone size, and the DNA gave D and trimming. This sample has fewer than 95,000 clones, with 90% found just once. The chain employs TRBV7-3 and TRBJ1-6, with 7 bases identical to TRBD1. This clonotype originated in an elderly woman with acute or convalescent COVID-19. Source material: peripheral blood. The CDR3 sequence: CASSLGGGAVSYNSPLHF. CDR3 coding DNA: TGTGCCAGCAGCCTCGGAGGGGGCGCGGTGTCCTATAATTCACCCCTCCACTTT.